The rows below give T cell receptor beta chains drawn from one sample of a study of identical twins. TCRdb re-called the 5' RACE reads with MiXCR, one entry per CDR3 protein. Of roughly 1,500,000 distinct CDR3 sequences listed, around a third are singletons. The sample comprised cord blood. Source of these receptors: a newborn girl in good health. The CDR3 runs from the conserved cysteine through the conserved F or W. The D gene is left open where the match is weak. Expanded clones are given a class, and other clones once, few, many or no size at all.

CASSQQLISWQTSGRRYEQYF | TGCGCCAGCAGCCAGCAACTTATCTCTTGGCAGACTAGCGGGAGGAGATACGAGCAGTACTTC | many | TRBD2 | TRBJ2-7 | TRBV4-1
CASSFLEGLTEAFF | TGTGCCAGCAGTTTTTTGGAGGGGCTCACTGAAGCTTTCTTT | . | . | TRBJ1-1 | TRBV28
CSARDGGPAYEQYF | TGCAGTGCTAGAGATGGGGGGCCCGCCTACGAGCAGTACTTC | . | . | TRBJ2-7 | TRBV20-1
CASSLVYRGPNTEAFF | TGCGCCAGCAGCTTGGTTTACAGGGGCCCGAACACTGAAGCTTTCTTT | few | TRBD1 | TRBJ1-1 | TRBV5-1
CASSYALQGPSYEQYF | TGTGCCAGCAGTTACGCGTTACAGGGTCCCTCCTACGAGCAGTACTTC | . | . | TRBJ2-7 | TRBV6-6
CSARDTKTQYF | TGCAGTGCTAGAGATACAAAGACCCAGTACTTC | . | . | TRBJ2-5 | TRBV20-1
CASSWRGFEQYF | TGTGCCAGCAGTTGGCGGGGGTTCGAGCAGTACTTC | few | TRBD2 | TRBJ2-7 | TRBV6-2/TRBV6-3
CASSTGTWGTDTQYF | TGTGCCAGCAGCACCGGGACTTGGGGCACAGATACGCAGTATTTT | . | . | TRBJ2-3 | TRBV7-9
CASRNAEGWYGYTF | TGTGCCAGCAGAAACGCTGAGGGGTGGTATGGCTACACCTTC | . | . | TRBJ1-2 | TRBV28
CASSVVAGATTDTQYF | TGTGCCAGCAGCGTAGTCGCAGGGGCGACCACAGATACGCAGTATTTT | few | . | TRBJ2-3 | TRBV9
CASSQGSRSDTQYF | TGTGCCAGCAGCCAAGGGAGCAGGTCAGATACGCAGTATTTT | . | . | TRBJ2-3 | TRBV3-1
CASREGVNYGYTF | TGTGCCAGCAGGGAAGGAGTGAACTATGGCTACACCTTC | once | . | TRBJ1-2 | TRBV2
CASSLEPGLASSEQFF | TGTGCCAGCAGTTTAGAGCCGGGACTAGCTAGCAGTGAGCAGTTCTTC | . | TRBD2 | TRBJ2-1 | TRBV12-3/TRBV12-4
CAISEPVGEQYF | TGTGCCATCAGTGAGCCCGTAGGCGAGCAGTACTTC | few | . | TRBJ2-7 | TRBV10-3
CSARDVEGRETQYF | TGCAGTGCTAGAGATGTTGAGGGGCGAGAGACCCAGTACTTC | few | . | TRBJ2-5 | TRBV20-1
CASRRQGPTDTQYF | TGTGCCAGCAGAAGACAGGGGCCCACAGATACGCAGTATTTT | few | TRBD1 | TRBJ2-3 | TRBV2
CASSAPTGTGWNEQFF | TGTGCCAGCAGCGCACCAACCGGGACAGGGTGGAATGAGCAGTTCTTC | few | TRBD1 | TRBJ2-1 | TRBV9
CSVKRTYGYTF | TGCAGCGTTAAAAGAACTTATGGCTACACCTTC | few | . | TRBJ1-2 | TRBV29-1
CASSLGPGVSGYTF | TGTGCCAGCAGCTTAGGCCCAGGGGTTTCTGGCTACACCTTC | few | . | TRBJ1-2 | TRBV7-2
CSAREEREGRYNEQYF | TGCAGTGCTAGAGAGGAGCGGGAGGGCCGCTACAATGAGCAGTACTTC | . | TRBD2 | TRBJ2-7 | TRBV20-1
CASSLGPLGVIHEQYF | TGTGCCAGCAGCTTGGGCCCCTTGGGGGTGATACACGAGCAGTACTTC | . | . | TRBJ2-7 | TRBV5-6
CASSARLVGEQYF | TGTGCCAGCAGTGCCCGACTAGTCGGGGAGCAGTACTTC | few | . | TRBJ2-7 | TRBV12-3/TRBV12-4
CASSSGTGPNEQYF | TGTGCCAGCAGCTCCGGGACAGGGCCAAACGAGCAGTACTTC | few | TRBD1 | TRBJ2-7 | TRBV11-3
CASSLLHEPQHF | TGTGCCAGCAGTCTCCTCCACGAGCCCCAGCATTTT | . | . | TRBJ1-5 | TRBV28
CASTSDEQFF | TGTGCCAGCACTAGTGATGAGCAGTTCTTC | . | . | TRBJ2-1 | TRBV2
CASSRIAGVDGELFF | TGCGCCAGCAGCCGCATAGCGGGGGTTGACGGGGAGCTGTTTTTT | . | TRBD2 | TRBJ2-2 | TRBV4-1
CASSFRTSGRAYEQYF | TGTGCCAGCAGTTTTCGGACTAGCGGGAGGGCCTATGAGCAGTACTTC | . | TRBD2 | TRBJ2-5 | TRBV27
CASSRGLAGGTDTQYF | TGTGCCAGCAGCCGAGGACTAGCGGGAGGCACAGATACGCAGTATTTT | many | TRBD2 | TRBJ2-3 | TRBV12-3/TRBV12-4
CSVEAQGGVNEQFF | TGCAGCGTTGAGGCCCAGGGAGGGGTCAATGAGCAGTTCTTC | few | TRBD2 | TRBJ2-1 | TRBV29-1
CASSRRGLKQETQYF | TGTGCCAGCAGTAGGAGGGGGCTCAAACAAGAGACCCAGTACTTC | . | . | TRBJ2-5 | TRBV11-3
CASSPGTALNTEAFF | TGTGCCAGCAGTCCCGGGACAGCCCTTAACACTGAAGCTTTCTTT | few | TRBD1 | TRBJ1-1 | TRBV27
CASTMTGSRYTF | TGTGCCAGCACGATGACAGGCTCTCGCTACACCTTC | many | . | TRBJ1-2 | TRBV12-3/TRBV12-4
CASSAPRSGRYGYTF | TGCGCCAGCAGCGCTCCCCGGTCCGGGAGGTACGGCTACACCTTC | . | . | TRBJ1-2 | TRBV4-1
CSVGGGTYEQYF | TGCAGCGTTGGGGGGGGGACCTACGAGCAGTACTTC | few | TRBD2 | TRBJ2-7 | TRBV29-1
CASSNSCGYTF | TGCGCCAGCAGCAACAGCTGTGGCTACACCTTC | . | . | TRBJ1-2 | TRBV5-1
CASSKGASTGELFF | TGTGCTAGCAGTAAAGGGGCGAGCACCGGGGAGCTGTTTTTT | . | . | TRBJ2-2 | TRBV7-7
CASGRTGTYNEQYF | TGTGCCAGTGGCAGGACAGGTACCTACAATGAGCAGTACTTC | . | TRBD1 | TRBJ2-7 | TRBV19
CASSLVTRGANTEAFF | TGCGCCAGCAGCTTGGTTACAAGGGGCGCGAACACTGAAGCTTTCTTT | once | . | TRBJ1-1 | TRBV5-1
CASSQDSPRIQYF | TGTGCCAGCAGCCAAGATTCCCCGCGGATTCAGTACTTC | . | . | TRBJ2-4 | TRBV3-1
CASTHPDRGAGELFF | TGTGCCAGCACTCATCCCGACAGGGGGGCCGGGGAGCTGTTTTTT | few | TRBD1 | TRBJ2-2 | TRBV12-3/TRBV12-4
CASKPRGGGNTEAFF | TGTGCCAGCAAGCCTCGTGGAGGAGGGAACACTGAAGCTTTCTTT | few | . | TRBJ1-1 | TRBV25-1
CSARTRDGYTF | TGCAGCGCTCGTACGAGAGATGGCTACACCTTC | many | . | TRBJ1-2 | TRBV29-1
CASSRHGGELFF | TGTGCCAGCAGTAGACACGGCGGGGAGCTGTTTTTT | . | . | TRBJ2-2 | TRBV6-6
CASRHRIPETQYF | TGTGCCAGCAGGCATAGGATCCCCGAGACCCAGTACTTC | . | . | TRBJ2-5 | TRBV2
CAISGTGEEKLFF | TGTGCCATCAGCGGGACAGGGGAGGAAAAACTGTTTTTT | few | TRBD1 | TRBJ1-4 | TRBV10-3
CASSPIGLAGITDTQYF | TGTGCCAGCAGCCCCATCGGACTAGCGGGTATAACAGATACGCAGTATTTT | once | TRBD2 | TRBJ2-3 | TRBV28
CASSERSAGGSPLHF | TGTGCCAGCAGTGAAAGATCGGCAGGGGGATCACCCCTCCACTTT | . | TRBD1 | TRBJ1-6 | TRBV6-1